The 18 T cell receptor beta chains reported below all come from one sample, sequenced in a study of memory CD4+ T cells and cytomegalovirus serostatus. The repertoire was sequenced with immunoSEQ multiplex PCR; TCRdb's copy has only in-frame clones and lacks some. The sample lists 60,000 to 70,000 clones; around three quarters were seen once. Single viable CD3+CD4+CD8-CD45RO+ cells were sorted as the memory CD4+ T cells. Specimen: memory CD4+ T cells from blood. The receptors here all came from an adult in good health and CMV-seronegative. Some clones in this sample may be carry-over from other donors' samples.

This clone was observed a few times. CDR3 DNA: TGTGCCAGGGCCACTAGAAACACCATATATTTT. Translation gives CARATRNTIYF. The rearrangement links TRBV19 to TRBJ1-3; D is unresolved. In germline, CDR1 is LNHDA, CDR2 SQIVND (reference sequence). This CDR3 is 11 amino acids long. The V and J ends lost 9 bases and 5 bases respectively, with 8 bases between them.

The J gene is TRBJ2-5, the V gene TRBV5-1, with a possible D match to TRBD2 (6 bases). Trimming shortened V by 0 bases and J by 7 bases, and 10 bases separated the two germline ends. CDR1 is SGHRS, CDR2 YFSETQ, per germline. CDR3 length: 13 amino acids. This chain's CDR3 is CASSLEISGTQYF. The CDR3 DNA reads TGCGCCAGCAGCTTGGAAATTAGCGGGACCCAGTACTTC.

This sequence joins TRBV28 and TRBJ2-7; TRBD2 aligns across 7 bases. CDR1 and CDR2 from the germline V gene are MDHEN and SYDVKM. The CDR3 spans 12 residues. With 6 bases clipped from V and 4 bases from J, the junction kept 3 bases outside the gene matches. CDR3 amino acids: CASSPGLYEQYF. CDR3 DNA sequence: TGTGCCAGCAGCCCGGGACTATACGAGCAGTACTTC.

The chain's CDR3 is CASRTPGTSGSPPYF. The CDR3 nucleotides read TGTGCCAGCAGGACTCCCGGGACTAGCGGGAGCCCACCGTACTTC. The chain combines TRBV2 with TRBJ2-5; TRBD2 agrees at 14 bases. Germline V gene lookup returns CDR1 SNHLY and CDR2 FYNNEI. Trimming at V came to 6 bases and at J to 13 bases, leaving 13 bases not matched to a gene. CDR3 length equals 15 residues. Variable domain in full (rest from reference TRBV2 and TRBJ2-5): EPEVTQTPSHQVTQMGQEVILRCVPISNHLYFYWYRQILGQKVEFLVSFYNNEISEKSEIFDDQFSVERPDGSNFTLKIRSTKLEDSAMYFCASRTPGTSGSPPYFGPGTRLLVL.

V gene TRBV27 combines with J gene TRBJ1-1; D not resolved. This CDR3 contains 13 residues. V shed 3 bases and J shed 2 bases, with 7 bases lying between them. Germline V lookup: CDR1 MNHEY, CDR2 SMNVEV (reference sequence). DNA of the CDR3: TGTGCCAGCAGTTTCCGCGACAACACTGAAGCTTTCTTT. Residues: CASSFRDNTEAFF.

This clone was seen a few times. The chain combines TRBV18 with TRBJ1-2, with D uncertain. Germline CDR1 KGHSH, CDR2 LQKENI. This CDR3 is 12 amino acids long. The V end lost 1 base, the J end lost 8 bases, and 8 bases lay between the germline ends. CDR3 DNA: TGTGCCAGCTCACCACTCGGCGGGGGCTACACCTTC. Translated, it gives CASSPLGGGYTF.

This chain links TRBV30 with TRBJ1-4; D is undetermined. Germline CDR1 GTSNPN, CDR2 SVGIG (reference sequence). V lost 2 bases, J lost 3 bases, and 10 bases lay in between. CDR3 length: 14 residues. The CDR3 region is CAWSTGDSNEKLFF. DNA of the CDR3: TGTGCCTGGAGTACGGGAGATTCTAATGAAAAACTGTTTTTT. The full variable domain, its missing parts supplied by reference TRBV30 and TRBJ1-4, is SQTIHQWPATLVQPVGSPLSLECTVEGTSNPNLYWYRQAAGRGLQLLFYSVGIGQISSEVPQNLSASRPQDRQFILSSKKLLLSDSGFYLCAWSTGDSNEKLFFGSGTQLSVL.

This sequence joins TRBV18 and TRBJ2-5; the match to TRBD1 covers 10 bases. The CDR3 contains 14 residues. After removal of 3 bases from V and 5 bases from J, the junction contained 3 bases not matched to a gene. Germline V lookup: CDR1 KGHSH, CDR2 LQKENI. CDR3 DNA: TGTGCCAGCTCACCTCTGGACAGGGGGGAGACCCAGTACTTC. Translating it yields CASSPLDRGETQYF.

The rearrangement uses TRBV27 and TRBJ1-5; no clear D. CDR1 is MNHEY, CDR2 SMNVEV, per germline (reference sequence). The germline V and J ends were trimmed by 7 bases and 0 bases, with 13 bases remaining between them. There are 15 residues in the CDR3. In DNA form, the CDR3 reads TGTGCCAGCACCAGACATGGCGATAGCAATCAGCCCCAGCATTTT. Its protein is CASTRHGDSNQPQHF.

The chain employs TRBV11-2 and TRBJ2-7; D call uncertain. The germline V gene has CDR1 SGHAT and CDR2 FQNNGV. The ends were cut back, 8 bases at V and 2 bases at J, with 13 bases in the middle. The CDR3 covers 13 residues. The CDR3 loop is CASRQVGPYEQYF. CDR3 bases: TGTGCCAGCCGGCAGGTAGGCCCCTACGAGCAGTACTTC.

This clone has more than one count but fewer than ten. The rearrangement joins TRBV4-1 to TRBJ1-2; the D is unclear. CDR1 MGHRA and CDR2 YSYEKL come from the germline V gene. The CDR3 runs to 15 residues. Trimming removed 4 bases at V and 3 bases at J, with 15 bases between. CDR3 in amino acids: CASSRASRSDYGYTF. The CDR3 bases are TGCGCCAGCAGCCGGGCTTCCAGGAGTGACTATGGCTACACCTTC.

The chain recombines TRBV30 with TRBJ2-1; TRBD2 is a possible D gene (5 bases). Per the germline V gene, CDR1 is GTSNPN and CDR2 is SVGIG (reference sequence). V lost 0 bases to trimming and J lost 0 bases, with 21 bases between them. There are 19 residues in the CDR3. The CDR3 nucleotides are TGTGCCTGGAGTGTGGCACCCTGGATGGTAGCGAGCTCCTACAATGAGCAGTTCTTC. The encoded protein is CAWSVAPWMVASSYNEQFF.

Only a few counts were recorded for this clone. The rearrangement links TRBV18 to TRBJ2-3; D is perhaps TRBD1 (7 bases). This CDR3 is 14 amino acids long. Germline assignment: CDR1 KGHSH and CDR2 LQKENI. The V end was cut by 3 bases, the J end by 4 bases, with 11 bases between. As DNA, the CDR3 is TGTGCCAGCTCACCTCAGGGGGGTGCAGATACGCAGTATTTT. As protein: CASSPQGGADTQYF.

This clone was counted a few times. The chain is built from TRBV5-8 and TRBJ2-3, with 7 positions matching TRBD2. The CDR3 has 14 residues. The ends lost 5 bases at V and 3 bases at J; junction bases unmatched: 6. Germline CDR1 SGHTS, CDR2 YDEGEE. The CDR3 DNA follows: TGTGCCAGCAGATGGGGACTAACTACAGATACGCAGTATTTT. Translating it yields CASRWGLTTDTQYF.

The table lists this clone with a few counts. The V call is TRBV4-1, the J call TRBJ1-3; D unclear. Deletions cut 0 bases from V and 5 bases from J, with 8 bases between. The V gene's germline CDR1 is MGHRA and CDR2 YSYEKL. The CDR3 spans 14 residues. The DNA for the CDR3 is TGCGCCAGCAGCCAAGATGGCGGAAGAAACACCATATATTTT. It specifies CASSQDGGRNTIYF.

This clone was detected only once. The chain is built from TRBV4-1 and TRBJ2-3, with D tentatively TRBD1 (5 bases). Trimming pared 1 base from V and 5 bases from J, leaving 13 bases between. This CDR3 is 15 amino acids long. Looked up from germline, CDR1 is MGHRA and CDR2 is YSYEKL. The CDR3 loop is CASSQVGLGVDTQYF. The CDR3 DNA reads TGCGCCAGCAGCCAAGTAGGGTTAGGGGTAGATACGCAGTATTTT.

This clone was seen a single time. The chain carries TRBV11-2 and TRBJ1-1; D unresolved. Germline assignment: CDR1 SGHAT and CDR2 FQNNGV. Between the trimmed V and J ends, which lost 7 bases and 1 base, there was a span of 13 bases. This CDR3 is 14 amino acids long. The CDR3 here is CASTPEETNTEAFF. CDR3 nucleotide sequence: TGTGCCAGCACCCCTGAGGAGACGAACACTGAAGCTTTCTTT.

This chain uses TRBV9 with TRBJ1-1, with D possibly being TRBD1 (6 bases). Germline V gives CDR1 SGDLS, CDR2 YYNGEE. The length of the CDR3 is 14 residues. Trimming removed 2 bases at V and 0 bases at J, with 8 bases between. The DNA of the CDR3 is TGTGCCAGCAGCGTGACAGGACTGAACACTGAAGCTTTCTTT. It codes for CASSVTGLNTEAFF.